This paragraph covers one T cell receptor beta chain sequence. Its antigen is not yet known. No clone much larger than this one lies a single base away; base qualities are absent. The donors were healthy, HIV-negative adults who had no recently reported acute infections or vaccinations. Only Caucasian adults living in Nashville, Tennessee, USA were represented among the donors. CD4+ T cells were enriched by magnetic negative selection, after which naive cells were positively selected on CD45RA and the negative fraction was taken as the memory subset. After blood collection by leukapheresis, PBMCs were isolated using Ficoll-Histopaque density gradient centrifugation and then cryopreserved in the vapor phase of liquid nitrogen. Purity and quantity of every magnetically sorted T cell population were checked by analytical flow cytometry. From each sorted fraction, genomic DNA was isolated and quantified by UV absorbance on a Nanodrop 2000c.

Using the deep immunoSEQ assay, multiplex PCR amplified TCR CDR3 regions from genomic DNA. For each cell subset, the extracted genomic DNA was distributed evenly across all wells of several immunoSEQ 96-well plates, and each plate served as one replicate. For sorted subsets, approximately 190 ng genomic DNA, equal to tens of thousands of T cell genomes, was loaded into each replicate PCR. Purified libraries were measured with a Qubit 3.0 fluorometer, size-checked on a Bioanalyzer 2100, and measured again with the KAPA Library Quantification kit. Every immunoSEQ 96-well plate was sequenced on a separate single-read 150-cycle Illumina NextSeq 550 flow cell. The paper's processing steps were these. Because the immunoSEQ output included only junctional sequences and no quality scores, the filtering could not be the same as the filtering used for full-length reads. Sequences were annotated with PyIR, a Python wrapper for IgBLAST v1.9, and V/J genes and CDR3 were assigned using IMGT germline references. Reads with weak V/J assignments (E-value above 1e-6), missing CDR3, stop codons, out-of-frame junctions, or ambiguous translated residues were removed. A V3J clonotype was defined by an identical inferred V gene, J gene, and CDR3 amino acid sequence. Percentage overlap between repertoires was computed as shared unique clonotypes divided by the size of the smaller repertoire. Richness of each repertoire was evaluated using RTK rarefaction, the Chao1 estimator, and Recon v2.1 estimates of unobserved clonotypes. Generation probabilities for all TCRbeta clonotypes obtained by the gDNA method from several donors were computed using OLGA. TCRdb re-hosts the immuneACCESS table, in-frame sequences only. Its copies lack some clones; in the studies checked, an unresolved V gene accounts for under half of them, and the cause for the rest is not known. That table furnishes V, J and clone size, whereas the DNA furnished D and trimming. The sample yields about 1 million clones; more than 60% were counted once. The ten largest clones represent about 1.5% of the sample.

The sample belongs to a study of shared clonotypes between healthy human individuals (dated by TCRdb to 2020 to 2022). Describing the broader study: A few men and two women, aged 18 to 49 years, made up the cohort. Per donor, three plates each were used for CD4 naive and CD4 memory, two for CD8 naive, and one for CD8 memory. To estimate repertoire size and how much clonotype sharing occurs between individuals, the study deeply sequenced the blood TCR repertoires of five healthy adults. To increase sequencing depth and limit assay-specific biases, different laboratories used diverse techniques to prepare libraries and sequence TCR repertoires. Leukapheresis yielded between about 0.94 and 9 billion PBMCs per donor.

General findings and caveats noted by the study authors: Compared with non-shared clonotypes, the clonotypes found in all four sorted-subset donors had higher generation probabilities. Sampling was restricted to blood, and TCR repertoires in tissue are likely to differ from TCR repertoires in blood. Naive subsets generally had larger estimated clonotype richness than memory subsets. Sharing across four donors was observed for roughly 5.4% of naive CD4, 3% to 4% of naive CD8, 2.3% of memory CD4, and roughly 0.43% of memory CD8 clonotypes. Incomplete sequencing was indicated by rarefaction of sorted-subset datasets, despite the large sequencing depth. Because the study included a small number of donors, the genetic and exposure-history diversity represented was limited. Based on pairwise subsampling, the degree of clonotype sharing among donors was expected to be affected by sequencing depth.

Taken from the germline V gene, the CDR1 and CDR2 loops are SQVTM and ANQGSEA. From the cysteine through the phenylalanine, the CDR3 covers 14 amino acids. The read is trimmed to its CDR3 DNA, 42 bases read in frame from base 1. V is clipped by 6 bases and J by 1 base, and the sequence between their germline boundaries is 12 bases long. The V and J genes are TRBV29-1 and TRBJ2-2, with no confident D gene call. The TCR comes from a man in his late teens or twenties in good health. Sequencing used memory CD4+ T cells sorted from blood. The meaning of the sample's cell subset or site label: CD45RA-negative fraction. The CDR3 has the sequence CSVVRRVNTGELFF. The nucleotide sequence is given as TGCAGCGTCGTCCGTAGGGTGAACACCGGGGAGCTGTTTTTT.